The 5 T cell receptor beta chains below all came from one sample that was sequenced in a study of shared clonotypes between healthy human individuals. Naivety among CD8 cells was defined by CD45RO negativity and positive CCR7 selection, thereby excluding terminally differentiated effector memory CD45RA+ cells. Method: immunoSEQ multiplex PCR; TCRdb's copy keeps in-frame clones and lacks some. The repertoire holds 800,000 or so clones, with around 96% as singletons. Specimen: naive CD8+ T cells sorted from blood. The source is a man in his thirties or forties in good health.

On this clone: In the same sample, other DNA sequences code for this CDR3. CDR3 sequence reads: CASSQVGGDTQYF. DNA of the CDR3: TGCGCCAGCAGCCAAGTCGGGGGAGATACGCAGTATTTT. This sequence joins TRBV4-1 and TRBJ2-3; D perhaps matches TRBD2 (6 bases). CDR1 MGHRA and CDR2 YSYEKL come from the germline V gene. The CDR3 extends over 13 amino acids. Trimming took off 1 base at V and 5 bases at J, with 7 bases between the two ends.

This clone was observed a few times. CDR3 sequence (DNA): TGCGCCAGCAGCCAAGTTGCAGGATTGACCCAAGAGACCCAGTACTTC. It codes for CASSQVAGLTQETQYF. The rearrangement links TRBV4-1 to TRBJ2-5; no firm D call. The germline V gene has CDR1 MGHRA and CDR2 YSYEKL. The CDR3 has 16 residues. The germline V and J ends were trimmed by 1 base and 1 base, with 13 bases remaining between them.

The chain couples TRBV9 to TRBJ2-3, with TRBD2 matching over 10 bases. The CDR3 is 15 amino acids. Unmatched junction bases numbered 5, after V lost 5 bases and J lost 2 bases. CDR1 and CDR2 (germline): SGDLS, YYNGEE. CDR3 in DNA: TGTGCCAGCAGTTCTAGCGGGAGTTTCACAGATACGCAGTATTTT. It codes for CASSSSGSFTDTQYF. Full variable domain (outside the CDR3, taken from reference TRBV9 and TRBJ2-3): DSGVTQTPKHLITATGQRVTLRCSPRSGDLSVYWYQQSLDQGLQFLIQYYNGEERAKGNILERFSAQQFPDLHSELNLSSLELGDSALYFCASSSSGSFTDTQYFGPGTRLTVL.

This clone was counted a single time. This chain connects TRBV6-1 to TRBJ2-7; tentatively, D is TRBD1 (5 bases). The CDR3 totals 12 residues. Trimming shortened V by 2 bases and J by 7 bases, and 9 bases separated the two germline ends. CDR1 and CDR2 (germline): MNHNS, SASEGT. The CDR3 loop reads CASSERQREQYF. The CDR3 coding sequence is TGTGCCAGCAGTGAAAGACAGAGGGAGCAGTACTTC.

This chain joins TRBV5-1 and TRBJ2-2, with D maybe TRBD2 (6 bases). The CDR3 contains 12 residues. V was pared by 4 bases and J by 15 bases, with 16 bases between. Germline lookup yields CDR1 SGHRS and CDR2 YFSETQ. The CDR3 is CASSLTSQLLFF. DNA of the CDR3: TGCGCCAGCAGCCTCACTAGCCAATTGTTGTTTTTT.